These T cell receptor beta chains were read from a single sample in a study of cytomegalovirus exposure and HLA in healthy donors. Assay used: immunoSEQ multiplex PCR; TCRdb lists only in-frame clones, some missing. The sample includes about 200,000 clones, 75% to 85% of them seen just once. Source material: PBMCs. The receptor source for this set is a woman aged 50 to 65 in good health and CMV-seronegative. Both conserved end residues are part of each CDR3. A D gene is named only where the DNA matches it firmly. Clone size appears in some rows only: once, few, many, or a class for an expanded clone.

D gene: TRBD2
J gene: TRBJ2-7
V gene: TRBV27
clone size: .
CDR3 DNA: TGTGCCAGCAGTTTTCTCGGGACTAGGGGGGTCGAGCAGTACTTC
CDR3 protein: CASSFLGTRGVEQYF

D gene: .
J gene: TRBJ2-5
V gene: TRBV2
clone size: once
CDR3 DNA: TGTGCCAGCAGTGGTCTGGGAGGCGAGACCCAGTACTTC
CDR3 protein: CASSGLGGETQYF

D gene: TRBD2
J gene: TRBJ2-7
V gene: TRBV5-1
clone size: .
CDR3 DNA: TGCGCCAGCAGCTTGGAAAAGCGGGAGGGCTTCTACGAGCAGTACTTC
CDR3 protein: CASSLEKREGFYEQYF

D gene: TRBD1
J gene: TRBJ2-5
V gene: TRBV5-6
clone size: .
CDR3 DNA: TGTGCCAGCATCTCGGCCCGGGACAGCCAAGAGACCCAGTACTTC
CDR3 protein: CASISARDSQETQYF

D gene: .
J gene: TRBJ1-2
V gene: TRBV27
clone size: .
CDR3 DNA: TGTGCCAGCAGTGGGGCACCCGGGACAAGATTCGATGGCTACACCTTC
CDR3 protein: CASSGAPGTRFDGYTF

D gene: .
J gene: TRBJ1-1
V gene: TRBV2
clone size: .
CDR3 DNA: TGTGCCAGCAGTCTAGACAGCGAGAACACTGAAGCTTTCTTT
CDR3 protein: CASSLDSENTEAFF

D gene: .
J gene: TRBJ2-5
V gene: TRBV5-4
clone size: .
CDR3 DNA: TGTGCCAGCAGCTTGGGTCGGCAAGAGACCCAGTACTTC
CDR3 protein: CASSLGRQETQYF

D gene: TRBD1
J gene: TRBJ1-2
V gene: TRBV28
clone size: .
CDR3 DNA: TGTGCCAGCAGGAGGACAGGCTCCTATGGCTACACCTTC
CDR3 protein: CASRRTGSYGYTF

D gene: .
J gene: TRBJ2-5
V gene: TRBV30
clone size: .
CDR3 DNA: TGTGCCTGGAGTGCCGGTGGAGAGACCCAGTACTTC
CDR3 protein: CAWSAGGETQYF

D gene: TRBD1
J gene: TRBJ2-1
V gene: TRBV7-3
clone size: .
CDR3 DNA: TGTGCCAGCAGCGTCACAGGGGGCGCAACCTACAATGAGCAGTTCTTC
CDR3 protein: CASSVTGGATYNEQFF

D gene: TRBD1
J gene: TRBJ1-2
V gene: TRBV6-5
clone size: .
CDR3 DNA: TGTGCCAGCAGTTCAGACAGGGGCTATGGCTACACCTTC
CDR3 protein: CASSSDRGYGYTF

D gene: .
J gene: TRBJ2-7
V gene: TRBV7-8
clone size: few
CDR3 DNA: TGTGCCAGCAGCTTAAATATCTACGAGCAGTACTTC
CDR3 protein: CASSLNIYEQYF

D gene: .
J gene: TRBJ1-1
V gene: TRBV27
clone size: .
CDR3 DNA: TGTGCCAGCAGTCTCGGACAATCGACTGAAGCTTTCTTT
CDR3 protein: CASSLGQSTEAFF

D gene: .
J gene: TRBJ1-5
V gene: TRBV10-3
clone size: .
CDR3 DNA: TGTACCATCATGGCGGTCCAGCATTTT
CDR3 protein: CTIMAVQHF

D gene: TRBD2
J gene: TRBJ2-7
V gene: TRBV5-1
clone size: .
CDR3 DNA: TGCGCCAGCAGCTTCGGGGGGACCGCCGGCGAGCAGTACTTC
CDR3 protein: CASSFGGTAGEQYF

D gene: TRBD2
J gene: TRBJ2-3
V gene: TRBV7-8
clone size: .
CDR3 DNA: TGTGCCAGCAGGCCCTTTGGTAGCGGGAAGGCAGATACGCAGTATTTT
CDR3 protein: CASRPFGSGKADTQYF

D gene: .
J gene: TRBJ2-1
V gene: TRBV11-2
clone size: .
CDR3 DNA: TGTGCCAGCAGCCACGAGTACAATGAGCAGTTCTTC
CDR3 protein: CASSHEYNEQFF

D gene: .
J gene: TRBJ1-4
V gene: TRBV7-2
clone size: .
CDR3 DNA: TGTGCCAGCAGCTCCCAGGGTATAACTAATGAAAAACTGTTTTTT
CDR3 protein: CASSSQGITNEKLFF

D gene: TRBD2
J gene: TRBJ2-1
V gene: TRBV5-1
clone size: .
CDR3 DNA: TGCGCCAGCAGCTTAGGGCGGGAGAGGAATGAGCAGTTCTTC
CDR3 protein: CASSLGRERNEQFF

D gene: TRBD1
J gene: TRBJ2-7
V gene: TRBV18
clone size: .
CDR3 DNA: TGTGCCAGCTCACCACGGGACAGGGTTGGGGAGCAGTACTTC
CDR3 protein: CASSPRDRVGEQYF

D gene: .
J gene: TRBJ1-2
V gene: TRBV28
clone size: .
CDR3 DNA: TGTGCCAGCAGACCTAGACAGGCCCCAGATCATGGCTACACCTTC
CDR3 protein: CASRPRQAPDHGYTF

D gene: .
J gene: TRBJ2-1
V gene: TRBV5-6
clone size: .
CDR3 DNA: TGTGCCAGCAGCGCCCCATTCCAGGGATTCGGAGTGGTGAATGAGCAGTTCTTC
CDR3 protein: CASSAPFQGFGVVNEQFF

D gene: TRBD2
J gene: TRBJ2-3
V gene: TRBV15
clone size: .
CDR3 DNA: TGTGCCACCAGCGGGGGAACGACTAGCGGAGATACGCAGTATTTT
CDR3 protein: CATSGGTTSGDTQYF

D gene: .
J gene: TRBJ1-1
V gene: TRBV5-1
clone size: many
CDR3 DNA: TGCGCCAGCAGCTTGGCCGGGGGGAACACTGAAGCTTTCTTT
CDR3 protein: CASSLAGGNTEAFF

D gene: .
J gene: TRBJ1-1
V gene: TRBV14
clone size: .
CDR3 DNA: TGTGCCAGCAGCCAAGAGGTACAGGGAGAAGCTTTCTTT
CDR3 protein: CASSQEVQGEAFF

D gene: .
J gene: TRBJ1-5
V gene: TRBV28
clone size: .
CDR3 DNA: TGTGCCAGCAGCCCGAGGAGTCAGCCCCAGCATTTT
CDR3 protein: CASSPRSQPQHF

D gene: .
J gene: TRBJ1-1
V gene: TRBV6-5
clone size: .
CDR3 DNA: TGTGCCAGCAGCGACAGATCGAACACTGAAGCTTTCTTT
CDR3 protein: CASSDRSNTEAFF

D gene: TRBD1
J gene: TRBJ2-3
V gene: TRBV18
clone size: .
CDR3 DNA: TGTGCCAGCTCACCGAATCGACCGGGACAGGGGGCAGATACGCAGTATTTT
CDR3 protein: CASSPNRPGQGADTQYF

D gene: .
J gene: TRBJ2-5
V gene: TRBV25-1
clone size: .
CDR3 DNA: TGTGCCAGCAGTGAATGGGGGCCCGCCCGGTGGTACTTC
CDR3 protein: CASSEWGPARWYF

D gene: TRBD2
J gene: TRBJ2-7
V gene: TRBV28
clone size: .
CDR3 DNA: TGTGCCAGCAGACTAAGGACTAGCGGCTACGAGCAGTACTTC
CDR3 protein: CASRLRTSGYEQYF

D gene: TRBD1
J gene: TRBJ1-2
V gene: TRBV10-3
clone size: .
CDR3 DNA: TGTGCCATCAGTAACCTAGGACAGGGAAACTATGGCTACACCTTC
CDR3 protein: CAISNLGQGNYGYTF

D gene: TRBD2
J gene: TRBJ2-2
V gene: TRBV19
clone size: .
CDR3 DNA: TGTGCCAGTAGCGTCTCCCCGGGGGGGACCGGGGAGCTGTTTTTT
CDR3 protein: CASSVSPGGTGELFF

D gene: .
J gene: TRBJ1-5
V gene: TRBV27
clone size: .
CDR3 DNA: TGTGCCAGCAGTTTCCGGGGAGGCAATCAGCCCCAGCATTTT
CDR3 protein: CASSFRGGNQPQHF

D gene: .
J gene: TRBJ1-1
V gene: TRBV29-1
clone size: .
CDR3 DNA: TGCAGCGTTTCCCGGGGAAACACTGAAGCTTTCTTT
CDR3 protein: CSVSRGNTEAFF

D gene: TRBD1
J gene: TRBJ1-1
V gene: TRBV29-1
clone size: .
CDR3 DNA: TGCAGCGTCAGGTCGACAGGGCGGCACACTGAAGCTTTCTTT
CDR3 protein: CSVRSTGRHTEAFF

D gene: .
J gene: TRBJ2-2
V gene: TRBV7-2
clone size: .
CDR3 DNA: TGTGCCAGCAGCTTGTTCTCTGCCGGGGAGCTGTTTTTT
CDR3 protein: CASSLFSAGELFF

D gene: .
J gene: TRBJ2-2
V gene: TRBV14
clone size: .
CDR3 DNA: TGTGCCAGCAGCCTACAACAGGGAAGGCCCGGGGAGCTGTTTTTT
CDR3 protein: CASSLQQGRPGELFF

D gene: TRBD2
J gene: TRBJ2-7
V gene: TRBV11-2
clone size: .
CDR3 DNA: TGTGCCAGCAGCTTGGGACTAGGCTACGAGCAGTACTTC
CDR3 protein: CASSLGLGYEQYF

D gene: .
J gene: TRBJ2-7
V gene: TRBV19
clone size: .
CDR3 DNA: TGTGCCAGTAGTACGATCAACAGGGCCGGGGAGCAGTACTTC
CDR3 protein: CASSTINRAGEQYF

D gene: TRBD2
J gene: TRBJ2-7
V gene: TRBV28
clone size: .
CDR3 DNA: TGTGCCAGCAGTCCTCACGGGGGGAAATACGAGCAGTACTTC
CDR3 protein: CASSPHGGKYEQYF

D gene: .
J gene: TRBJ2-1
V gene: TRBV25-1
clone size: .
CDR3 DNA: TGTGCCAGCAGTGTTTTGGCCCACAATGAGCAGTTCTTC
CDR3 protein: CASSVLAHNEQFF

D gene: TRBD1
J gene: TRBJ2-2
V gene: TRBV5-6
clone size: .
CDR3 DNA: TGTGCCAGCAGCGCCAGACAGGGGGCGAAGGCCGGGGAGCTGTTTTTT
CDR3 protein: CASSARQGAKAGELFF

D gene: TRBD2
J gene: TRBJ2-7
V gene: TRBV5-4
clone size: .
CDR3 DNA: TGTGCCAGTACCCCCGGGCTAGCGGGCGGACGCAAGCAGTACTTC
CDR3 protein: CASTPGLAGGRKQYF

D gene: .
J gene: TRBJ1-5
V gene: TRBV28
clone size: .
CDR3 DNA: TGTGCCAGCAGTAACAGGCAGGCTGGCGATCAGCCCCAGCATTTT
CDR3 protein: CASSNRQAGDQPQHF

D gene: .
J gene: TRBJ2-1
V gene: TRBV6-1
clone size: once
CDR3 DNA: TGTGCCAGCAGCGGACAATACAATGAGCAGTTCTTC
CDR3 protein: CASSGQYNEQFF

D gene: TRBD1
J gene: TRBJ2-6
V gene: TRBV7-9
clone size: .
CDR3 DNA: TGTGCCAGCAGCCGACGACAGGGGGCAGGTGGGGCCAACGTCCTGACTTTC
CDR3 protein: CASSRRQGAGGANVLTF

D gene: TRBD1
J gene: TRBJ2-7
V gene: TRBV28
clone size: .
CDR3 DNA: TGTGCCAGCACCGCTACCATAGGACAGGGGGCAGCGGAGCAGTACTTC
CDR3 protein: CASTATIGQGAAEQYF

D gene: TRBD2
J gene: TRBJ2-3
V gene: TRBV18
clone size: few
CDR3 DNA: TGTGCCAGCTCACGACTAGCGGGAGAGGCAGATACGCAGTATTTT
CDR3 protein: CASSRLAGEADTQYF